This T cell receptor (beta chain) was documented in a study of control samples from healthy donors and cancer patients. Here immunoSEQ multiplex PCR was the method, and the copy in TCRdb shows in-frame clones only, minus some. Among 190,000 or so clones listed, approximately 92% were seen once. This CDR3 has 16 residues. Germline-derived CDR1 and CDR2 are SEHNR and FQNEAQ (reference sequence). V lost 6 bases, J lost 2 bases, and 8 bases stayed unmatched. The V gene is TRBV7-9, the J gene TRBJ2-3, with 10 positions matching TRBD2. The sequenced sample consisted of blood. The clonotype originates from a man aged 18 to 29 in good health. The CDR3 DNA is TGTGCCAGCAGTCCTGTCCTAGCGGGGGTCACAGATACGCAGTATTTT. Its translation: CASSPVLAGVTDTQYF.